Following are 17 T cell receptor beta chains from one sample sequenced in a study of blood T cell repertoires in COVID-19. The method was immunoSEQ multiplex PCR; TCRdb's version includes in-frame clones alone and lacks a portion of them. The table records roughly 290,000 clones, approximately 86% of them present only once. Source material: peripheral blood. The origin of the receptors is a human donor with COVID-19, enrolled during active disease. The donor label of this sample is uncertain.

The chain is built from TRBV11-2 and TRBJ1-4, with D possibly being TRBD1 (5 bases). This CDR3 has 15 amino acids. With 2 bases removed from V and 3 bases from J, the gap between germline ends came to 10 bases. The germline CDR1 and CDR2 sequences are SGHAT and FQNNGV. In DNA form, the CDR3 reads TGTGCCAGCAGCTTACAGGGCTGGGCTAATGAAAAACTGTTTTTT. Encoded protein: CASSLQGWANEKLFF.

The CDR3 loop is CASSLGSRGVNTEAFF. CDR3 bases: TGTGCCAGCAGCCTGGGCTCACGAGGAGTGAACACTGAAGCTTTCTTT. V and J are TRBV5-6 and TRBJ1-1; no reliable D call. Germline assignment: CDR1 SGHDT and CDR2 YYEEEE. The CDR3 contains 16 residues. V was shortened by 4 bases and J by 0 bases, with 16 bases between the two germline ends.

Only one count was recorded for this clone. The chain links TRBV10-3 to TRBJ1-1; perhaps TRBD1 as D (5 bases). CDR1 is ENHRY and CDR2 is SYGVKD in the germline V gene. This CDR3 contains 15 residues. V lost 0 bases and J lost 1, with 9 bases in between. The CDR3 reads CAISESGLPNTEAFF. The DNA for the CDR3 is TGTGCCATCAGTGAGTCGGGACTGCCGAACACTGAAGCTTTCTTT.

In DNA, the CDR3 is TGCGCCAGCAGCCAACGGGGGGCTGAAGCTTTCTTT. The encoded protein is CASSQRGAEAFF. The chain combines TRBV4-1 with TRBJ1-1; a weak D match, TRBD1 (5 bases). The CDR3 has 12 amino acids. Trimming stripped 2 bases from V and 6 bases from J, with 7 bases between. CDR1 and CDR2 from the germline V gene are MGHRA and YSYEKL.

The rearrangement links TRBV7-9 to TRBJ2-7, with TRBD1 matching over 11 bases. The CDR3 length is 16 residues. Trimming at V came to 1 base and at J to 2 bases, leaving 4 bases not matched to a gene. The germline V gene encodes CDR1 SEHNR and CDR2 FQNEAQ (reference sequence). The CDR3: CASSLGGTGGAYEQYF. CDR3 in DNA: TGTGCCAGCAGCTTAGGCGGGACAGGGGGGGCCTACGAGCAGTACTTC.

CDR3 nucleotides: TGTGCCAGCAGTTACTCCGCTAGCGGGAGACCCTACGAGCAGTACTTC. Translated, it gives CASSYSASGRPYEQYF. The V gene is TRBV6-6, the J gene TRBJ2-7; 10 bases agree with TRBD2. The CDR3 runs to 16 residues. Germline V lookup: CDR1 MNHNY, CDR2 SVGAGI (reference sequence). With 0 bases clipped from V and 2 bases from J, the junction kept 4 bases outside the gene matches.

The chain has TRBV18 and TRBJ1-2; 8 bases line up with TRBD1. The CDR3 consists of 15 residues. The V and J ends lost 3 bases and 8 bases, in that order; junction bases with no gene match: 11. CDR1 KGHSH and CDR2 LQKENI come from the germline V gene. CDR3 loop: CASSPVGETGEGYTF. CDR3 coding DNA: TGTGCCAGCTCACCTGTGGGAGAGACAGGGGAAGGCTACACCTTC.

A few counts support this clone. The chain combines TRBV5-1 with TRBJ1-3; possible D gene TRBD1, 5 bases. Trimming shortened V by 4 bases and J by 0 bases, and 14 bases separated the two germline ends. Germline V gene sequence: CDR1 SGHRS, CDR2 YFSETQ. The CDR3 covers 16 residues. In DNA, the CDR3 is TGCGCCAGCAGCCCCAGAACAGGTGACTCTGGAAACACCATATATTTT. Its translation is CASSPRTGDSGNTIYF.

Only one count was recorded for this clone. The CDR3: CASSPWPSYNEQFF. CDR3 in DNA: TGTGCCAGCAGCCCTTGGCCCTCCTACAATGAGCAGTTCTTC. V usage is TRBV5-4 and J usage is TRBJ2-1; no firm D call. Trimming removed 4 bases from V and 0 bases from J, with 8 bases in between. CDR3 length: 14 residues. Germline CDR1 and CDR2: SGHNT and YYREEE (reference sequence). Supplemented by reference TRBV5-4 and TRBJ2-1, the full variable domain reads ETGVTQSPTHLIKTRGQQVTLRCSSQSGHNTVSWYQQALGQGPQFIFQYYREEENGRGNFPPRFSGLQFPNYSSELNVNALELDDSALYLCASSPWPSYNEQFFGPGTRLTVL.

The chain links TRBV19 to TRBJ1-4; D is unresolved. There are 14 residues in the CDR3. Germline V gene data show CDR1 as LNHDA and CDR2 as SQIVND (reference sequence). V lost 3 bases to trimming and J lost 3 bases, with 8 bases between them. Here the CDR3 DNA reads TGTGCCAGTAGTATGGTGACTCCTAATGAAAAACTGTTTTTT. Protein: CASSMVTPNEKLFF.

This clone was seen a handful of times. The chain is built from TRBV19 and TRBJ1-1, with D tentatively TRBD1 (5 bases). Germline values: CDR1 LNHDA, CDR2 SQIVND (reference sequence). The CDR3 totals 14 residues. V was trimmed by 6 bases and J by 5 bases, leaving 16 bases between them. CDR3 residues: CASSPGPHGTEAFF. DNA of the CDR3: TGTGCCAGTAGCCCAGGGCCACACGGGACTGAAGCTTTCTTT.

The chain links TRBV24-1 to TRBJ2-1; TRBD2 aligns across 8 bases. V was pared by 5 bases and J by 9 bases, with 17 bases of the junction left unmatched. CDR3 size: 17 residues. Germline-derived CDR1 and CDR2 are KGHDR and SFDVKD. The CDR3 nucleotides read TGTGCCACCAGTGGAGTCGAGCGGGAGAAGTTGGAGACTGAGCAGTTCTTC. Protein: CATSGVEREKLETEQFF.

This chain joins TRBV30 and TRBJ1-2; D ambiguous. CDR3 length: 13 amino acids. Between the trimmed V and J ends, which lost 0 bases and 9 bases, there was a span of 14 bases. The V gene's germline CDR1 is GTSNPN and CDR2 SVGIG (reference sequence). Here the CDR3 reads CAWSVLYGESYTF. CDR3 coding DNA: TGTGCCTGGAGTGTACTCTACGGGGAGAGCTACACCTTC.

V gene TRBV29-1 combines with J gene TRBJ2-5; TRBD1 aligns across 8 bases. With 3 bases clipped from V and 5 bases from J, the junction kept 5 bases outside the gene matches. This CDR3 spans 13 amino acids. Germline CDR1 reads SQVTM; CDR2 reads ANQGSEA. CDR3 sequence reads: CSVEMTGVETQYF. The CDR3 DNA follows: TGCAGCGTTGAGATGACAGGGGTGGAGACCCAGTACTTC.

CDR3 sequence reads: CASSELAANTGELFF. The CDR3 DNA reads TGTGCCAGCAGCGAACTAGCGGCGAACACCGGGGAGCTGTTTTTT. The V and J genes are TRBV9 and TRBJ2-2; 8 bases fit TRBD2. CDR3 length: 15 amino acids. J was trimmed by 0 bases and V by 3 bases; bases with no gene match: 1. Germline assignment: CDR1 SGDLS and CDR2 YYNGEE.

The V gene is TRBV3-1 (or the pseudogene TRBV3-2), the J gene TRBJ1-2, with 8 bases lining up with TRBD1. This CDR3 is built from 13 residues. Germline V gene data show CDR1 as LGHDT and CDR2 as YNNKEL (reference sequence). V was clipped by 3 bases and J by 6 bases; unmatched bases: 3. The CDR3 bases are TGTGCCAGCAGCCAGACAGGGGAGGATGGCTACACCTTC. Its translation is CASSQTGEDGYTF.

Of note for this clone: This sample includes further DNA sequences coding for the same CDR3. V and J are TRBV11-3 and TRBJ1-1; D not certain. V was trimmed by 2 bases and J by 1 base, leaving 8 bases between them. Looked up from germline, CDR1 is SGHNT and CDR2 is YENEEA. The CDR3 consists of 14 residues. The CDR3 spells CASSLNRGNTEAFF. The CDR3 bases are TGTGCCAGCAGCTTAAACCGGGGGAACACTGAAGCTTTCTTT.